The 12 T cell receptor beta chains given below trace back to one sample, sequenced in a study of identical twins. Each CDR3 protein is one row after TCRdb ran MiXCR on the 5' RACE reads. The table shows 1.5 million to 2 million distinct CDR3 sequences, with around a third occurring only once. The sample consisted of cord blood. Receptor source: a newborn girl in good health.

The CDR3 DNA reads TGTGCCAGCAGCTTAGCGGCGACTGCAACTAATGAAAAACTGTTTTTT. Protein product: CASSLAATATNEKLFF. The chain is built from TRBV13 and TRBJ1-4; no clear D. The CDR3 is 16 amino acids. Germline lookup yields CDR1 PRHDT and CDR2 FYEKMQ (reference sequence). With 1 base removed from V and 0 bases from J, the gap between germline ends came to 9 bases.

In this sample, this clonotype turned up a few times. This chain connects TRBV7-2 to TRBJ2-2; D ambiguous. V lost 6 bases, J lost 7 bases, and 18 bases lay in between. Germline V gene lookup returns CDR1 SGHTA and CDR2 FQGNSA. The CDR3 is 15 residues long. The CDR3 DNA reads as TGTGCCAGCAGACTGGTACCCTTTGGTTTCGGGGAGCTGTTTTTT. Translation gives CASRLVPFGFGELFF.

There are many counts of this clonotype. The chain has TRBV7-2 and TRBJ1-2, with 8 bases that match TRBD1. After removal of 5 bases from V and 6 bases from J, the junction contained 2 bases not matched to a gene. CDR3 size: 12 residues. The V gene's germline CDR1 is SGHTA and CDR2 FQGNSA. CDR3 in DNA: TGTGCCAGCAGCCGGACAGGGAATGGCTACACCTTC. Its translation is CASSRTGNGYTF.

This clonotype showed up just a few times. The chain carries TRBV24-1 and TRBJ2-5; the D gene is possibly TRBD1 (5 bases). CDR3 size: 13 residues. CDR1 KGHDR and CDR2 SFDVKD come from the germline V gene. With 3 bases removed from V and 11 bases from J, the gap between germline ends came to 15 bases. DNA for the CDR3: TGTGCCACCAGTGATGGGGCAGGTTTTGAGCAGTACTTC. Translated, it gives CATSDGAGFEQYF.

The genes are TRBV10-3 and TRBJ2-3, with 8 bases matching TRBD2. Germline-derived CDR1 and CDR2 are ENHRY and SYGVKD. V shed 4 bases, J shed 2 bases, and the junction held 5 bases outside the gene matches. The CDR3 is 15 amino acids. The CDR3 here is CAISAQLAATDTQYF. Written as DNA, the CDR3 is TGTGCCATCAGTGCCCAACTAGCGGCCACAGATACGCAGTATTTT.

The V and J genes are TRBV28 and TRBJ2-5; 10 positions match TRBD1. Germline trimming cut 7 bases from V and 5 bases from J; bases unmatched to any gene: 1. The V gene's germline CDR1 is MDHEN and CDR2 SYDVKM. The CDR3 runs to 12 residues. The CDR3 bases are TGTGCCAGCACGGGACAGGGGGAGACCCAGTACTTC. Its protein is CASTGQGETQYF.

V gene TRBV20-1 combines with J gene TRBJ1-1; a weak D match, TRBD1 (5 bases). The CDR3 length is 14 residues. Germline assignment: CDR1 DFQATT and CDR2 SNEGSKA (reference sequence). V was shortened by 7 bases and J by 4 bases, with 19 bases between the two germline ends. The DNA of the CDR3 is TGCAGTGGCTTATTTGGGGGGTTCGGCACTGAAGCTTTCTTT. Encoded protein: CSGLFGGFGTEAFF.

This clonotype showed up just a few times. The rearrangement joins TRBV6-1 to TRBJ2-3; tentatively, D is TRBD2 (7 bases). The CDR3 consists of 14 residues. V was trimmed by 7 bases and J by 2 bases, leaving 13 bases between them. The germline V gene has CDR1 MNHNS and CDR2 SASEGT. CDR3 in amino acids: CASTEGGITDTQYF. The CDR3, as DNA: TGTGCCAGCACCGAGGGGGGGATCACAGATACGCAGTATTTT.

In its sample, this clonotype was seen a few times. The J gene is TRBJ2-1, the V gene TRBV29-1; 9 bases fit TRBD1. This CDR3 spans 15 amino acids. Germline V gene lookup returns CDR1 SQVTM and CDR2 ANQGSEA. V was clipped by 1 base and J by 0 bases; unmatched bases: 1. The CDR3 DNA sequence: TGCAGCGTTGAAGGGACAGGGGTCTCCTACAATGAGCAGTTCTTC. Translation gives CSVEGTGVSYNEQFF.

This clonotype was counted many times. V is TRBV4-2 and J is TRBJ1-5; weak D call: TRBD1 (5 bases). CDR1 is LGHNA, CDR2 YNFKEQ, per germline. This CDR3 region has 16 residues. Trimming stripped 1 base from V and 4 bases from J, with 14 bases between. This CDR3 reads CASSQVSGGGNQPQHF. The CDR3 DNA follows: TGTGCCAGCAGCCAAGTTTCTGGGGGTGGAAATCAGCCCCAGCATTTT.

The chain has TRBV6-2 or TRBV6-3 and TRBJ1-1, with D uncertain. The germline CDR1 and CDR2 sequences are MNHEY and SVGEGT. This CDR3 spans 14 amino acids. V dropped 0 bases and J dropped 0 bases, with 5 bases sitting between them. The CDR3 DNA reads TGTGCCAGCAGTTACTCAGTTATGAACACTGAAGCTTTCTTT. Amino acids: CASSYSVMNTEAFF.

The chain joins TRBV10-3 to TRBJ2-7; D gene uncertain. This CDR3 has 13 residues. CDR1 ENHRY and CDR2 SYGVKD come from the germline V gene. V gave up 4 bases and J gave up 2 bases, with 9 bases separating them. The CDR3 region is CAISVDLTYEQYF. The CDR3 DNA reads as TGTGCCATCAGTGTAGATCTAACCTACGAGCAGTACTTC.